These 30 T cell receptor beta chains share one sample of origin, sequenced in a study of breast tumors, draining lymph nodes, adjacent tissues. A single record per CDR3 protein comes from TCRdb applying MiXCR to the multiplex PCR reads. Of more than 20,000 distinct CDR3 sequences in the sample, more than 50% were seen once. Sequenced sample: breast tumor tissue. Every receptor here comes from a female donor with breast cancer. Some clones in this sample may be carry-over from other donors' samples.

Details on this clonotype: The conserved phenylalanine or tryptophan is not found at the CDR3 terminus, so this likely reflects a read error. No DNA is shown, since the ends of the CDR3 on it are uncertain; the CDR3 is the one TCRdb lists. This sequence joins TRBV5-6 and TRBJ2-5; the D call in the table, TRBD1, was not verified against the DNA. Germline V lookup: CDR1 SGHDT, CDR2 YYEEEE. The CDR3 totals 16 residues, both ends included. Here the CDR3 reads CASLPTGEESGYTFGS.

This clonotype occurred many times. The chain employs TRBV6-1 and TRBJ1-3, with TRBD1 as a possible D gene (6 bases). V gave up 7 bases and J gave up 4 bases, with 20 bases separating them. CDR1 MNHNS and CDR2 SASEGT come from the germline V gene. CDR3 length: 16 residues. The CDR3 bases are TGTGCCAGCACCCGAACGGTACAGGGCGGGGGAAACACCATATATTTT. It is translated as CASTRTVQGGGNTIYF.

This CDR3 reads CSAREALAGQYF. CDR3 bases: TGCAGTGCTAGAGAGGCCCTAGCGGGGCAGTATTTT. V usage is TRBV20-1 and J usage is TRBJ2-3; 8 bases align to TRBD2. Germline assignment: CDR1 DFQATT and CDR2 SNEGSKA (reference sequence). The CDR3 is 12 amino acids. V lost 0 bases, J lost 11 bases, and 4 bases stayed unmatched.

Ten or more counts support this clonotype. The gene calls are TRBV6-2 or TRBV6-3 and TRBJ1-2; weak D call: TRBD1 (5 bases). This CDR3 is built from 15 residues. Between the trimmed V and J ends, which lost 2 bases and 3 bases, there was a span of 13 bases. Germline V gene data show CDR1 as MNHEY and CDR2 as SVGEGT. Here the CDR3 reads CASSYADSGDYGYTF. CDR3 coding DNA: TGTGCCAGCAGTTACGCCGACTCGGGGGACTATGGCTACACCTTC.

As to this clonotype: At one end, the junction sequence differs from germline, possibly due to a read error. The DNA of the CDR3 is TGTGCCGGTAGTATGAGCCTCGTGTGGGGCTACACCTTC. Translating gives CAGSMSLVWGYTF. The chain has TRBV19 and TRBJ1-2, with D unresolved. CDR1 and CDR2 from the germline V gene are LNHDA and SQIVND (reference sequence). This CDR3 has 13 amino acids. Complete variable domain (other parts from reference TRBV19 and TRBJ1-2): DGGITQSPKYLFRKEGQNVTLSCEQNLNHDAMYWYRQDPGQGLRLIYYSQIVNDFQKGDIAEGYSVSREKKESFPLTVTSAQKNPTAFYLCAGSMSLVWGYTFGSGTRLTVV.

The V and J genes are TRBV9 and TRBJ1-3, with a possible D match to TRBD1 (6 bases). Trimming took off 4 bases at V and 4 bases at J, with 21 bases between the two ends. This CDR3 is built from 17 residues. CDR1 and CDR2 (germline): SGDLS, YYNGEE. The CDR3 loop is CASSSTSGAGTGNTIYF. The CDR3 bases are TGTGCCAGCAGCTCGACCTCAGGGGCGGGTACCGGAAACACCATATATTTT.

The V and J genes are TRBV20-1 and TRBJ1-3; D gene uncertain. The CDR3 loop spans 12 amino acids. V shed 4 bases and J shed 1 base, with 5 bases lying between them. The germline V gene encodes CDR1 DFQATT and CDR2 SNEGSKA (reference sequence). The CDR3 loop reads CSAISSGNTIYF. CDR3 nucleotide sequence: TGCAGTGCTATCTCTTCTGGAAACACCATATATTTT.

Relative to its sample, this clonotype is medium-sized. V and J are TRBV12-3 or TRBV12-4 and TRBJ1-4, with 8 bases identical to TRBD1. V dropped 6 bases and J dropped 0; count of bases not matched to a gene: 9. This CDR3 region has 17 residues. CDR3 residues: CASRATGVLATNEKLFF. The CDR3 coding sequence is TGTGCCAGCAGGGCGACAGGGGTCCTTGCAACTAATGAAAAACTGTTTTTT.

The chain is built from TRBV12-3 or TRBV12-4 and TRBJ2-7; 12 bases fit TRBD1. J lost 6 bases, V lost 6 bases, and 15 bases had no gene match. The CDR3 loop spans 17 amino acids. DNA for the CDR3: TGTGCCAGCAGGTCCGGGACAGGGGGCCCCGGAGGCTCCGAGCAGTACTTC. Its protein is CASRSGTGGPGGSEQYF.

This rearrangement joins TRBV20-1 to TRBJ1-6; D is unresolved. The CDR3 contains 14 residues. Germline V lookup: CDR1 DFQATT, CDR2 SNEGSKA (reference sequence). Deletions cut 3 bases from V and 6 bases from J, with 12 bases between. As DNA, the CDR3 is TGCAGTGCTAGCGGAGACGATGCTAATTCACCCCTCCACTTT. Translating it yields CSASGDDANSPLHF.

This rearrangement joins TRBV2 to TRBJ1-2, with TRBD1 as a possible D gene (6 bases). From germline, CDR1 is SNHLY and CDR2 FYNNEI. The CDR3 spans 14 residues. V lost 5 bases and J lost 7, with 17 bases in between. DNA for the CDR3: TGTGCCAGCAGTCCAGAACAGGGATCTTCTGGCTACACCTTC. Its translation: CASSPEQGSSGYTF.

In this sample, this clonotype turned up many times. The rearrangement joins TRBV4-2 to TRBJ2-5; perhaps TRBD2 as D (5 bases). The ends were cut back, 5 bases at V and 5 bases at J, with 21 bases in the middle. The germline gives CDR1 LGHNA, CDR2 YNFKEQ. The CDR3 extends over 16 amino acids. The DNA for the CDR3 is TGTGCCAGCAGCTCACCCCGGGCCTCAGGCGGGGAGACCCAGTACTTC. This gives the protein CASSSPRASGGETQYF.

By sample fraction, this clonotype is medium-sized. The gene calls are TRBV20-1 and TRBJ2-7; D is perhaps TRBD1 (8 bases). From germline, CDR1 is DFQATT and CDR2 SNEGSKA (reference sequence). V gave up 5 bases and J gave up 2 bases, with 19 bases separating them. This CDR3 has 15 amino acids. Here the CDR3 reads CSAQPFTGGAYEQYF. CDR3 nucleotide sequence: TGCAGTGCTCAACCCTTTACAGGGGGGGCCTACGAGCAGTACTTC.

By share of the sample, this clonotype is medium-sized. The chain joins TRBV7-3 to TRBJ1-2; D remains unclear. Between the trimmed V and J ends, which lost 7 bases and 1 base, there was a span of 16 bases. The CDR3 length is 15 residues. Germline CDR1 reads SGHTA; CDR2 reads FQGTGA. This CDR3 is CASNFNGGINYGYTF. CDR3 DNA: TGTGCCAGCAACTTCAACGGAGGAATTAACTATGGCTACACCTTC.

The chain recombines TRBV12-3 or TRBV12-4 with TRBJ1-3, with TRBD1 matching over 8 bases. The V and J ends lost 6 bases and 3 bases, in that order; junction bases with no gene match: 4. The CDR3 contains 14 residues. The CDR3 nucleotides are TGTGCCAGCAGCTCGGGACAGGTTGGAAACACCATATATTTT. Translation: CASSSGQVGNTIYF.

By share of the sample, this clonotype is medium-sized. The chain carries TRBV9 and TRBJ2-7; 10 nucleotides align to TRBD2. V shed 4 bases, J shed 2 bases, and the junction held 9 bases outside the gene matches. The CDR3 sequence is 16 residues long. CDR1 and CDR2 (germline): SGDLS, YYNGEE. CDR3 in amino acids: CASSSSGSNQPYEQYF. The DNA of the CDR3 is TGTGCCAGCAGCTCTAGCGGGAGCAATCAGCCCTACGAGCAGTACTTC.

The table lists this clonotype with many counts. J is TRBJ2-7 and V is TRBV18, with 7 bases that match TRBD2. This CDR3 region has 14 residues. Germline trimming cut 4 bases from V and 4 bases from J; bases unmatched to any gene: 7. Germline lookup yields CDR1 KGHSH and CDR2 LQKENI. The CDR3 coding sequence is TGTGCCAGCTCACTTGGCGGGGGAAGTTACGAGCAGTACTTC. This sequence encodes CASSLGGGSYEQYF. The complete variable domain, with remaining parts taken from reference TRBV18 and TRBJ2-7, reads NAGVMQNPRHLVRRRGQEARLRCSPMKGHSHVYWYRQLPEEGLKFMVYLQKENIIDESGMPKERFSAEFPKEGPSILRIQQVVRGDSAAYFCASSLGGGSYEQYFGPGTRLTVT.

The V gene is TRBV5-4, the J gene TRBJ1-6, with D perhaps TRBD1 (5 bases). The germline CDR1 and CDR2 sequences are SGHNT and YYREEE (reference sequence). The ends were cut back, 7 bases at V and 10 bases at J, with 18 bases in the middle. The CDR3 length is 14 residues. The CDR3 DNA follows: TGTGCCAGCTCCAGGTCGGAGGGGATCTCACCCCTCCACTTT. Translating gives CASSRSEGISPLHF.

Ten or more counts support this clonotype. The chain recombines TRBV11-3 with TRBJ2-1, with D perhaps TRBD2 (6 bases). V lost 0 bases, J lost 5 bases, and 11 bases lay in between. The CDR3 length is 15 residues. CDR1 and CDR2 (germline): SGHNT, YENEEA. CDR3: CASSLDLAGNNEQFF. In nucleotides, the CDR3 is TGTGCCAGCAGCTTAGATTTGGCGGGAAACAATGAGCAGTTCTTC.

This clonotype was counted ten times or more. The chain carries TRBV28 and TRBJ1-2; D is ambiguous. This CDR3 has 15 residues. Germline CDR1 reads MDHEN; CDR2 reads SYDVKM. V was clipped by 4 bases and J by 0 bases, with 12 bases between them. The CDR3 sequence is CASSYPTTSNYGYTF. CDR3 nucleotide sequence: TGTGCCAGCAGTTACCCGACAACTTCTAACTATGGCTACACCTTC.

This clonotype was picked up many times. In nucleotides, the CDR3 is TGTGCCAGCAGCCTTGGACAGGGGGTTTTATTAAACACTGAAGCTTTCTTT. The encoded protein is CASSLGQGVLLNTEAFF. This sequence joins TRBV12-3 or TRBV12-4 and TRBJ1-1, with 10 bases aligning to TRBD1. The CDR3 sequence is 17 residues long. J was trimmed by 2 bases and V by 6 bases; bases with no gene match: 12.

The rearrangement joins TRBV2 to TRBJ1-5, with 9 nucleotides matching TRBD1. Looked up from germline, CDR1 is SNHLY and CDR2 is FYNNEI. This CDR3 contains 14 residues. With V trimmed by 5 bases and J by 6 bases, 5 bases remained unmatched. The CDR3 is CASSKTGGGQPQHF. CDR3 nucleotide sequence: TGTGCCAGCAGTAAGACAGGGGGAGGTCAGCCCCAGCATTTT.

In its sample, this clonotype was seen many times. For the CDR3, the DNA is TGTGCCAGCAGCCAAGGACTAGCGGGAGGGCCGTTCTCCTACAATGAGCAGTTCTTC. Amino acid sequence: CASSQGLAGGPFSYNEQFF. The chain combines TRBV7-3 with TRBJ2-1, with 15 positions matching TRBD2. The CDR3 is 19 residues long. After removal of 5 bases from V and 0 bases from J, the junction contained 8 bases not matched to a gene. CDR1 SGHTA and CDR2 FQGTGA come from the germline V gene.

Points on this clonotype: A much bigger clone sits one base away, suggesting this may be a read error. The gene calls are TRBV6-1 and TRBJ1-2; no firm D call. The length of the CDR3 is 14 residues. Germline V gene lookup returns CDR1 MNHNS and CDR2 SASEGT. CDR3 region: CASSTSFSNYDYTF. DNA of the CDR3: TGTGCCAGCAGCACCAGCTTTTCTAACTATGACTACACCTTC.

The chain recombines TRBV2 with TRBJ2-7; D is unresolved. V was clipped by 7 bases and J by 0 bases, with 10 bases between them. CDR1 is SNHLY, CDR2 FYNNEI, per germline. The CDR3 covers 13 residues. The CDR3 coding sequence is TGTGCCAGCACCCCGGGTACCTCCTACGAGCAGTACTTC. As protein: CASTPGTSYEQYF.

CDR3 in amino acids: CASSQEIHEQYF. As DNA, the CDR3 is TGTGCCAGCAGCCAAGAGATCCACGAGCAGTACTTC. The chain employs TRBV3-1 and TRBJ2-7; no firm D call. Germline loops: CDR1 LGHDT, CDR2 YNNKEL (reference sequence). CDR3 length: 12 residues. The V gene lost 0 bases and the J gene lost 5 bases, with 5 bases spanning the gap.

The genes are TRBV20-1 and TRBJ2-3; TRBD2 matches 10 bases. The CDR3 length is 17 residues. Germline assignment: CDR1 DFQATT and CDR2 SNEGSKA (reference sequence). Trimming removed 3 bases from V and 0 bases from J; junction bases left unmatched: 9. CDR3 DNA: TGCAGTGCTAGGGAGGGTAGCGGGGGGTCTAGCACAGATACGCAGTATTTT. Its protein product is CSAREGSGGSSTDTQYF.

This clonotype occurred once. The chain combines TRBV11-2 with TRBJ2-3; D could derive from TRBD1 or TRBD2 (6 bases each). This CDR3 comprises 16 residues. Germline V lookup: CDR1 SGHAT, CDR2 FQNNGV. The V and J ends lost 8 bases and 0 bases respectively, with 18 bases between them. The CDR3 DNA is TGTGCCAGCCTAGGGGGGAACGGGGCTAGCACAGATACGCAGTATTTT. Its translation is CASLGGNGASTDTQYF.

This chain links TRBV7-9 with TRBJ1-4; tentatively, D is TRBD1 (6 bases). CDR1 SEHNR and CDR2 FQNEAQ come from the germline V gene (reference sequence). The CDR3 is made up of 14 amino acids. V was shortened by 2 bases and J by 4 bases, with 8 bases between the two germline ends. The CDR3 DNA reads TGTGCCAGCAGCTTATACAGGGATAATGAAAAACTGTTTTTT. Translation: CASSLYRDNEKLFF.

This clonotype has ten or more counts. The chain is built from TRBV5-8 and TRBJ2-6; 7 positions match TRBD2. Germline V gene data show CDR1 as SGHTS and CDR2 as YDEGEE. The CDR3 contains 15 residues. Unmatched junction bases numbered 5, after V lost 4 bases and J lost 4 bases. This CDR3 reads CASSRGEAGANVLTF. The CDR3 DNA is TGTGCCAGCAGCCGGGGGGAAGCCGGGGCCAACGTCCTGACTTTC.